The 20 T cell receptor beta chains listed next were all sequenced from one sample in a study of graft-versus-host responses after intestinal transplantation (dated by TCRdb to 2020 to 2022). The protocol used for the library was the immunoSEQ multiplex PCR assay. TCRdb took this table from immuneACCESS and kept in-frame rearrangements with V and J called. Such tables lack part of the clones; where checked against another copy, unresolved V genes explain under half of the gap, and the rest is unexplained. This sample is represented by 20,000 to 25,000 clones; 40% to 50% of them were singletons. Together, the top ten hold over 1.5% of the sample. This specimen's time point label, interpreted: cells obtained before transplantation from donor or recipient. In mixed lymphocyte reactions, some 200,000 CFSE-labeled pre-transplant responders were plated with some 200,000 irradiated violet-dye-labeled stimulators and cultured for 6 days.

Here the sequenced sample was alloreactive CD8+ T cells from a mixed lymphocyte reaction culture, taken before intestinal transplant. The cell subset or site label, read with the paper, signifies: CFSE-low proliferating T cells sorted from roughly six-day pre-transplant mixed lymphocyte reaction (GvH or HvG direction). These receptors were taken from a human patient who received an intestinal transplant.

This clone was seen a few times. The chain joins TRBV6-1 to TRBJ1-2; no firm D call. The CDR3 totals 17 residues. V lost 0 bases to trimming and J lost 4 bases, with 18 bases between them. Germline values: CDR1 MNHNS, CDR2 SASEGT. The CDR3 sequence: CASSEASAAGVVYGYTF. The CDR3 nucleotides are TGTGCCAGCAGTGAAGCGTCCGCGGCAGGAGTTGTCTATGGCTACACCTTC.

The chain has TRBV4-1 and TRBJ2-2; D gene uncertain. The CDR3 loop spans 12 amino acids. Germline V CDR1 and CDR2: MGHRA, YSYEKL. V shed 1 base and J shed 10 bases, with 7 bases lying between them. This CDR3 reads CASSQAPEELFF. The CDR3 bases are TGCGCCAGCAGCCAAGCCCCCGAGGAGCTGTTTTTT.

This clone has only a few counts. The chain employs TRBV7-2 and TRBJ2-3; 9 nucleotides agree with TRBD2. V shed 1 base and J 3 bases; nucleotides not matched to a gene: 5. CDR3 length: 16 amino acids. Germline V gene sequence: CDR1 SGHTA, CDR2 FQGNSA. CDR3 coding DNA: TGTGCCAGCAGCTTAGAAGGCGGGAGGGCTACAGATACGCAGTATTTT. Amino acids: CASSLEGGRATDTQYF.

There are a few counts of this clone. The chain links TRBV5-1 to TRBJ1-2; 7 positions match TRBD1. The CDR3 loop spans 15 amino acids. V was pared by 0 bases and J by 1 base, with 3 bases of the junction left unmatched. The germline gives CDR1 SGHRS, CDR2 YFSETQ. The CDR3 reads CASSLVQGGNYGYTF. The CDR3 bases are TGCGCCAGCAGCTTGGTCCAGGGGGGTAACTATGGCTACACCTTC.

This clone came up a few times. V usage is TRBV29-1 and J usage is TRBJ2-7, with 8 bases fitting TRBD1. CDR1 and CDR2 from the germline V gene are SQVTM and ANQGSEA. The CDR3 has 14 amino acids. The trim removed 7 bases at V and 7 bases at J, leaving 15 bases unmatched. CDR3 coding DNA: TGCAGCGCAGGGGGTGGGCAGGGGGCGGAAGAGCAGTACTTC. It codes for CSAGGGQGAEEQYF.

This clone showed up many times. This chain joins TRBV10-3 and TRBJ2-1; D possibly corresponds to TRBD2 (6 bases). Trimming removed 0 bases from V and 1 base from J, with 7 bases in between. This CDR3 comprises 15 residues. Germline CDR1 reads ENHRY; CDR2 reads SYGVKD. CDR3 region: CAISESAGSYNEQFF. CDR3 bases: TGTGCCATCAGTGAGTCTGCGGGATCCTACAATGAGCAGTTCTTC.

The CDR3 sequence: CASSRAGDRGSQPQHF. Here the CDR3 DNA reads TGTGCCAGCAGTCGAGCGGGGGACAGGGGGTCTCAGCCCCAGCATTTT. This chain connects TRBV6-6 to TRBJ1-5, with TRBD1 matching 11 bases. V lost 5 bases, J lost 6 bases, and 9 bases stayed unmatched. Germline-derived CDR1 and CDR2 are MNHNY and SVGAGI (reference sequence). The CDR3 is 16 amino acids.

This clone was observed a few times. The rearrangement links TRBV4-3 to TRBJ2-7; the match to TRBD2 covers 14 bases. With V trimmed by 0 bases and J by 3 bases, 1 base remained unmatched. CDR1 is LGHNA and CDR2 is YSLEER in the germline V gene. This CDR3 spans 16 amino acids. The CDR3 loop reads CASSQDGTSGSYEQYF. The CDR3 DNA follows: TGCGCCAGCAGCCAAGATGGGACTAGCGGGAGCTACGAGCAGTACTTC.

The rearrangement uses TRBV5-8 and TRBJ1-1; 8 bases match TRBD1. The CDR3 is made up of 15 amino acids. Per the germline V gene, CDR1 is SGHTS and CDR2 is YDEGEE. After removal of 6 bases from V and 2 bases from J, the junction contained 9 bases not matched to a gene. The CDR3 spells CASTNGQGPNTEAFF. CDR3 nucleotide sequence: TGTGCCAGCACCAACGGACAGGGTCCTAACACTGAAGCTTTCTTT.

The chain uses TRBV5-1 and TRBJ2-7; 8 bases are a match to TRBD1. Looked up from germline, CDR1 is SGHRS and CDR2 is YFSETQ. V was pared by 0 bases and J by 4 bases, with 3 bases of the junction left unmatched. The CDR3 is 14 amino acids. CDR3 sequence (DNA): TGCGCCAGCAGCTTGGCGACAGGGGCGTACGAGCAGTACTTC. Its protein is CASSLATGAYEQYF. Full variable domain (remainder filled in from reference TRBV5-1 and TRBJ2-7): KAGVTQTPRYLIKTRGQQVTLSCSPISGHRSVSWYQQTPGQGLQFLFEYFSETQRNKGNFPGRFSGRQFSNSRSEMNVSTLELGDSALYLCASSLATGAYEQYFGPGTRLTVT.

Sample share makes this clone medium-sized. The V and J genes are TRBV5-4 and TRBJ2-5; D tentatively reads TRBD1 or TRBD2 (6 bases each). The germline V and J ends were trimmed by 3 bases and 4 bases, with 19 bases remaining between them. The CDR3 is made up of 16 amino acids. In germline, CDR1 is SGHNT, CDR2 YYREEE (reference sequence). For the CDR3, the DNA is TGTGCCAGCAGCTCCGGACCGGGGGCGACGGTAGAGACCCAGTACTTC. Encoded protein: CASSSGPGATVETQYF. The entire variable domain, with the rest obtained from reference TRBV5-4 and TRBJ2-5, is as follows: ETGVTQSPTHLIKTRGQQVTLRCSSQSGHNTVSWYQQALGQGPQFIFQYYREEENGRGNFPPRFSGLQFPNYSSELNVNALELDDSALYLCASSSGPGATVETQYFGPGTRLLVL.

The sample holds a few counts of this clone. This sequence joins TRBV6-5 and TRBJ1-3; unclear D gene. Per germline, CDR1 MNHEY and CDR2 SVGAGI. The germline V and J ends were trimmed by 4 bases and 5 bases, with 6 bases remaining between them. This CDR3 region has 12 residues. CDR3: CASSSARNTIYF. The CDR3 DNA reads as TGTGCCAGCAGTTCCGCCCGAAACACCATATATTTT.

This clone has more than one count but fewer than ten. The genes are TRBV5-1 and TRBJ2-3, with TRBD2 matching 7 bases. This CDR3 region has 15 residues. The ends lost 4 bases at V and 1 base at J; junction bases unmatched: 6. Per germline, CDR1 SGHRS and CDR2 YFSETQ. The CDR3 sequence: CASSLMTSRTDTQYF. The CDR3 region has the DNA TGCGCCAGCAGCCTCATGACTAGCCGCACAGATACGCAGTATTTT.

The chain has TRBV5-8 and TRBJ1-2; 8 bases map to TRBD1. The CDR3 sequence is 14 residues long. The germline CDR1 and CDR2 sequences are SGHTS and YDEGEE. Trimming cost V 3 bases and J 2 bases; bases outside gene matches: 3. The CDR3 spells CASSSDRGNYGYTF. For the CDR3, the DNA is TGTGCCAGCAGCTCCGACAGGGGAAACTATGGCTACACCTTC.

The chain combines TRBV18 with TRBJ1-3; TRBD1 agrees at 10 bases. The CDR3 length is 15 residues. The germline gives CDR1 KGHSH, CDR2 LQKENI. Trimming removed 2 bases from V and 2 bases from J; junction bases left unmatched: 0. Here the CDR3 DNA reads TGTGCCAGCTCACCAGGACAGGGGGCTGGAAACACCATATATTTT. This encodes CASSPGQGAGNTIYF.

By frequency in the sample, this clone is medium-sized (0.01 to 0.1%). The CDR3 sequence: CATSREGTQYQPQHF. Here the CDR3 DNA reads TGTGCCACCAGCAGAGAGGGGACTCAGTATCAGCCCCAGCATTTT. The chain links TRBV15 to TRBJ1-5; maybe TRBD1 (5 bases). Germline V gene sequence: CDR1 LNHNV, CDR2 YYDKDF (reference sequence). The CDR3 spans 15 residues. Trimming took off 0 bases at V and 5 bases at J, with 11 bases between the two ends.

There are a few counts of this clone. The chain recombines TRBV11-2 with TRBJ1-4; D is unclear. Germline CDR1 and CDR2: SGHAT and FQNNGV. This CDR3 is built from 13 residues. Trimming cost V 6 bases and J 11 bases, with 16 bases left between them. CDR3 region: CASSSSLIGKLFF. Written as DNA, the CDR3 is TGTGCCAGCAGTTCGTCTTTAATTGGCAAACTGTTTTTT.

By frequency in the sample, this clone is medium-sized. The CDR3 loop is CASSFMDSNQPQHF. The CDR3 DNA reads TGTGCCAGCAGCTTCATGGATAGCAATCAGCCCCAGCATTTT. This chain joins TRBV7-8 and TRBJ1-5; D ambiguous. Germline V gene lookup returns CDR1 SGHVS and CDR2 FQNEAQ. V lost 3 bases and J lost 0, with 6 bases in between. The CDR3 totals 14 residues.

This clone was seen more than once but under ten times. V is TRBV15 and J is TRBJ2-3, with 7 positions matching TRBD1. This CDR3 has 16 residues. Trimming at V came to 3 bases and at J to 3 bases, leaving 9 bases not matched to a gene. The V gene's germline CDR1 is LNHNV and CDR2 YYDKDF (reference sequence). The CDR3 sequence: CATSSLQGTWTDTQYF. CDR3 sequence (DNA): TGTGCCACCAGCAGCCTACAGGGGACGTGGACAGATACGCAGTATTTT.

The chain is built from TRBV11-2 and TRBJ1-5; TRBD1 matches at 7 bases. The J segment lost 3 bases and the V segment lost 5 bases, leaving 7 bases of the junction unmatched. The CDR3 runs 15 residues. Germline CDR1 SGHAT, CDR2 FQNNGV. The CDR3 protein is CASSTGDSLNQPQHF. CDR3 bases: TGTGCCAGCAGCACCGGGGACAGCCTCAATCAGCCCCAGCATTTT. Looking up the rest from reference TRBV11-2 and TRBJ1-5 gives the full variable domain: EAGVAQSPRYKIIEKRQSVAFWCNPISGHATLYWYQQILGQGPKLLIQFQNNGVVDDSQLPKDRFSAERLKGVDSTLKIQPAKLEDSAVYLCASSTGDSLNQPQHFGDGTRLSIL.